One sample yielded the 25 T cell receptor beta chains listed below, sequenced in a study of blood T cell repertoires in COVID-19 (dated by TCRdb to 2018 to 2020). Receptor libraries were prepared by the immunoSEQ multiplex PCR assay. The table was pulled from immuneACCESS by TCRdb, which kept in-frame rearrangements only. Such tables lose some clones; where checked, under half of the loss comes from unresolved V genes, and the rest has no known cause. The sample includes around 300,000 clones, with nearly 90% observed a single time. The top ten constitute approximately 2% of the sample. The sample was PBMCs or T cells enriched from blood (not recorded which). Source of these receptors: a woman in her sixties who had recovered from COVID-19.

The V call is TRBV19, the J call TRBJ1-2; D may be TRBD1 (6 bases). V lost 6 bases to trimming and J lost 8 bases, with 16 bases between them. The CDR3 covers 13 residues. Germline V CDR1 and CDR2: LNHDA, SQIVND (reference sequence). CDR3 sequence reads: CASSLGAPGGYTF. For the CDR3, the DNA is TGTGCCAGTAGCCTGGGGGCTCCAGGGGGCTACACCTTC.

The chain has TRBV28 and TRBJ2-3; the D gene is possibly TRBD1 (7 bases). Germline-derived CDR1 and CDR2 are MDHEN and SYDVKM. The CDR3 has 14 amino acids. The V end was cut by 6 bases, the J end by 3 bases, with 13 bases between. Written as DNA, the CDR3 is TGTGCCAGCAGGCTACAGGGGAGGACAGATACGCAGTATTTT. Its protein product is CASRLQGRTDTQYF. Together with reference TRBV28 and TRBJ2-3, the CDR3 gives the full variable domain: DVKVTQSSRYLVKRTGEKVFLECVQDMDHENMFWYRQDPGLGLRLIYFSYDVKMKEKGDIPEGYSVSREKKERFSLILESASTNQTSMYLCASRLQGRTDTQYFGPGTRLTVL.

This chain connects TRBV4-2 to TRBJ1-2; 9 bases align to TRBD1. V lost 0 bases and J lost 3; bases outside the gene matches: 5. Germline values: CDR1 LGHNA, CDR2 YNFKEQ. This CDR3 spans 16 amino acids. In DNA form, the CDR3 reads TGTGCCAGCAGCCAAGAGGGACAGGGTAAGGACTATGGCTACACCTTC. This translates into CASSQEGQGKDYGYTF.

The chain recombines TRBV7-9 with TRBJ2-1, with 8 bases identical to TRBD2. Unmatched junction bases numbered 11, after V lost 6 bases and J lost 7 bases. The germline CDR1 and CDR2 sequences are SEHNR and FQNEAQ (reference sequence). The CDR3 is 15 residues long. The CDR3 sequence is CASSFSGMIENEQFF. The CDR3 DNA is TGTGCCAGCAGTTTTAGCGGGATGATTGAAAATGAGCAGTTCTTC.

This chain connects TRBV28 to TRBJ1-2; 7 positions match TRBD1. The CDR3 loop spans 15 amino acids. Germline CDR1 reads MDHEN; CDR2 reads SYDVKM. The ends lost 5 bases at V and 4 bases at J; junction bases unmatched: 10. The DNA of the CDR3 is TGTGCCAGCAGTCTACCCCGCCGGGACAGCTATGGCTACACCTTC. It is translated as CASSLPRRDSYGYTF.

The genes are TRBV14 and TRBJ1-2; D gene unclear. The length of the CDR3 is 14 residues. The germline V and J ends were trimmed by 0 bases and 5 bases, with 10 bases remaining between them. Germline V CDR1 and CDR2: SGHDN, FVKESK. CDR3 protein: CASSQEGYRYGYTF. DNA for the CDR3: TGTGCCAGCAGCCAAGAGGGCTATAGATATGGCTACACCTTC.

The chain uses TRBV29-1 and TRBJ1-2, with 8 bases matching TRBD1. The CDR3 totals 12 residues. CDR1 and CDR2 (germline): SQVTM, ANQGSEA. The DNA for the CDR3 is TGCCCTTCCCAGGGGGCGGACTATGGCTACACCTTC. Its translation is CPSQGADYGYTF.

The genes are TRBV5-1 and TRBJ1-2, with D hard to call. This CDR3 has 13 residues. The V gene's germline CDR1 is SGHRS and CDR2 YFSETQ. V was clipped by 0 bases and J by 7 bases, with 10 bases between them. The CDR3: CASSLATSGGYTF. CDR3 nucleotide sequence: TGCGCCAGCAGCTTGGCCACATCGGGTGGCTACACCTTC.

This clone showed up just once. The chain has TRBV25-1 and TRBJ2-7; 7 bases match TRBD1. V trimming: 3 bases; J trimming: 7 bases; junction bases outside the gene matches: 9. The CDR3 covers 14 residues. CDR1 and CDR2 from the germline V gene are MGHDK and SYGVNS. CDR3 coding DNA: TGTGCCAGCAGTGACCCGACAGGGTCAGGGGAGCAGTACTTC. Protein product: CASSDPTGSGEQYF.

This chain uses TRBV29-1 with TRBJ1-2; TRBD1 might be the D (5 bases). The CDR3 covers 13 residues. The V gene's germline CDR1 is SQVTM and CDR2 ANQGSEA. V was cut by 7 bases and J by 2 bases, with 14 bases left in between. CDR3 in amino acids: CSGLTEANYGYTF. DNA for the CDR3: TGCAGCGGACTGACAGAGGCAAACTATGGCTACACCTTC.

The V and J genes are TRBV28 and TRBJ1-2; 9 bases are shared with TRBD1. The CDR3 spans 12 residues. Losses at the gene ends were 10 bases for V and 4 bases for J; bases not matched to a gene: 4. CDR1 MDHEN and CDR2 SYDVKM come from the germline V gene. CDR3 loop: CATLTGGYGYTF. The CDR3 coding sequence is TGTGCCACCTTGACAGGGGGCTATGGCTACACCTTC.

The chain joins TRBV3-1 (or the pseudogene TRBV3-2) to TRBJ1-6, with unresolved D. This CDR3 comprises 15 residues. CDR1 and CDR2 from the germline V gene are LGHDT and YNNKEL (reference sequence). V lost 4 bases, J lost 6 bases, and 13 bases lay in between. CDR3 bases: TGTGCCAGCAGCCCATCCGTTAGAGGTAATTCACCCCTCCACTTT. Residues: CASSPSVRGNSPLHF.

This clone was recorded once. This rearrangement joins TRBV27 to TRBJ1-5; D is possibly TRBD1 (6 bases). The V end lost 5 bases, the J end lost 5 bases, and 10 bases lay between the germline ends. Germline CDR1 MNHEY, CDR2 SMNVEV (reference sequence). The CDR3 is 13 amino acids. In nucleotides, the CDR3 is TGTGCCAGCAGTCCGGACAGCCATCAGCCCCAGCATTTT. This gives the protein CASSPDSHQPQHF.

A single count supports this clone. Here the CDR3 reads CATHTAGTASYEQYF. CDR3 nucleotide sequence: TGTGCCACCCACACTGCCGGGACAGCTTCCTACGAGCAGTACTTC. The V and J genes are TRBV27 and TRBJ2-7; 7 bases are a match to TRBD1. Per the germline V gene, CDR1 is MNHEY and CDR2 is SMNVEV (reference sequence). The V segment lost 10 bases and the J segment 1 base; nucleotides outside the gene matches: 13. The CDR3 has 15 amino acids.

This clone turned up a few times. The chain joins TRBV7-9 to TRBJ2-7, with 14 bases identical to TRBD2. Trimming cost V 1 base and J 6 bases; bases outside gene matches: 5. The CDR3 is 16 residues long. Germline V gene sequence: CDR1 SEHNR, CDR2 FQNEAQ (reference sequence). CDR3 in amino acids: CASSLDSGLAGVEQYF. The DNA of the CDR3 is TGTGCCAGCAGCTTAGACTCGGGACTAGCGGGAGTCGAGCAGTACTTC.

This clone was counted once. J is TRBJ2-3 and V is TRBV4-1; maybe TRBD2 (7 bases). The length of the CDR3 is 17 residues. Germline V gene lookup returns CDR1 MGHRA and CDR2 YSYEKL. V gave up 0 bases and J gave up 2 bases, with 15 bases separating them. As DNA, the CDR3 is TGCGCCAGCAGCCAAGATACGGGCGGGGGCCTCACAGATACGCAGTATTTT. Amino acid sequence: CASSQDTGGGLTDTQYF.

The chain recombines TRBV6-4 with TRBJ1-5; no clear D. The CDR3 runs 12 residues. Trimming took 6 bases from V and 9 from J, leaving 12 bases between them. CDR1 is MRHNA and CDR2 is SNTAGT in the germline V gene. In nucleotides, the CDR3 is TGTGCCAGCAGGGGAGACTTATTGCCCCAGCATTTT. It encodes CASRGDLLPQHF.

The CDR3 nucleotides are TGTGCCAGCAGGCGGGACCGTCCCGGGGAGCTGTTTTTT. It translates to CASRRDRPGELFF. This sequence joins TRBV6-5 and TRBJ2-2, with D possibly matching TRBD2 (6 bases). This CDR3 contains 13 residues. Trimming removed 6 bases at V and 6 bases at J, with 11 bases between. Germline V gene sequence: CDR1 MNHEY, CDR2 SVGAGI.

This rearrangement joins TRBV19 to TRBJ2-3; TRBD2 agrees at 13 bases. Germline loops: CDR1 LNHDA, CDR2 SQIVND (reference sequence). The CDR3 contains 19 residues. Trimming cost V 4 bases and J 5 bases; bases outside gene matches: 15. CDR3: CASSTHRKTSGRAIDTQYF. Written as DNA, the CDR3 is TGTGCCAGTAGTACCCACCGAAAAACTAGCGGGAGGGCCATAGATACGCAGTATTTT.

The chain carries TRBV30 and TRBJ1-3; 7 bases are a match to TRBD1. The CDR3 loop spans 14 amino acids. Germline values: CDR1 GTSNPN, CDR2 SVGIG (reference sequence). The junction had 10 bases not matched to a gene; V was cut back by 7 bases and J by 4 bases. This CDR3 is CASEKGALGNTIYF. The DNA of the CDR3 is TGTGCCTCTGAGAAGGGGGCCCTCGGAAACACCATATATTTT.

The CDR3 DNA sequence: TGCGCCAGCAGCTTGGGGCGGGTGGACGATACGCAGTATTTT. This translates into CASSLGRVDDTQYF. This sequence joins TRBV5-1 and TRBJ2-3; D perhaps matches TRBD2 (5 bases). Germline V gene sequence: CDR1 SGHRS, CDR2 YFSETQ. V dropped 0 bases and J dropped 6 bases, with 11 bases sitting between them. The CDR3 is 14 residues long.

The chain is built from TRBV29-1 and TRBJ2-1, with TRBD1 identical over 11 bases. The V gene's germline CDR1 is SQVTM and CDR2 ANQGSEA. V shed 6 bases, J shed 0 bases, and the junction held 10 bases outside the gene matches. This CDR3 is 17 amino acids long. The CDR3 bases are TGCAGCGTCCTCGGACAGGGGGCCCCGAGCTCCTACAATGAGCAGTTCTTC. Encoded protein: CSVLGQGAPSSYNEQFF.

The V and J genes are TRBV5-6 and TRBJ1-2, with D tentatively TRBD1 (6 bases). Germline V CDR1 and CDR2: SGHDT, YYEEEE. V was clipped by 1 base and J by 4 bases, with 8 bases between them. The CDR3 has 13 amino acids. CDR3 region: CASSLRGIYGYTF. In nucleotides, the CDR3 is TGTGCCAGCAGCTTGAGGGGGATCTATGGCTACACCTTC.

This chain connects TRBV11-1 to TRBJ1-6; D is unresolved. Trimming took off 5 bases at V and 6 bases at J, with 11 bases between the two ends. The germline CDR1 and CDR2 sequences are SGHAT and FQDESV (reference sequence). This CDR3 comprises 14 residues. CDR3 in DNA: TGTGCCAGCAGCCCGGGCGGGGTTAATTCACCCCTCCACTTT. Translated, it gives CASSPGGVNSPLHF.

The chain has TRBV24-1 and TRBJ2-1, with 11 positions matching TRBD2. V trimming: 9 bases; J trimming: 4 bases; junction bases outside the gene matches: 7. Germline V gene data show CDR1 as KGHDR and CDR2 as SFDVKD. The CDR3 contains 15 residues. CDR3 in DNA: TGTGCCACCGGGAAGACTAGCGGGGCATACAATGAGCAGTTCTTC. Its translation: CATGKTSGAYNEQFF.